A single sample gave rise to the 17 T cell receptor beta chains below, sequenced in a study of T cell repertoires in cytomegalovirus infection. TCRdb passed the reads through MiXCR, listing each CDR3 protein once. The sample records some 160,000 distinct CDR3 sequences, more than 15% being singletons. The sequencing sample was made of CD8+ T cells from PBMCs. All receptors come from a human donor in good health (CMV status not recorded). Some clones in this sample may be carry-over from other donors' samples.

This clonotype was counted a few times. This chain joins TRBV12-3 or TRBV12-4 and TRBJ2-5; no clear D. Trimming left V 5 bases short and J 7 bases short, with 8 bases between. CDR3 size: 11 residues. The chain's CDR3 is CASSALGTQYF. The CDR3 DNA sequence: TGTGCCAGCAGTGCCCTGGGGACCCAGTACTTC.

The rearrangement links TRBV27 to TRBJ2-1, with D possibly TRBD1 on 6 matching bases. V was pared by 5 bases and J by 4 bases, with 9 bases between. This CDR3 has 13 amino acids. In germline, CDR1 is MNHEY, CDR2 SMNVEV (reference sequence). The CDR3 loop reads CASSIQGYNEQFF. The CDR3 DNA reads TGTGCCAGCAGTATACAGGGTTACAATGAGCAGTTCTTC.

This sequence joins TRBV2 and TRBJ1-1; D is unclear. This CDR3 has 11 amino acids. Germline CDR1 reads SNHLY; CDR2 reads FYNNEI. V lost 8 bases and J 6 bases, leaving 10 bases between the germline ends. The CDR3 DNA reads TGTGCCAGCCTACGAACCCCTGAAGCTTTCTTT. Its translation: CASLRTPEAFF.

This chain joins TRBV20-1 and TRBJ2-7; D remains unclear. This CDR3 has 15 residues. The germline CDR1 and CDR2 sequences are DFQATT and SNEGSKA (reference sequence). With 4 bases removed from V and 2 bases from J, the gap between germline ends came to 18 bases. Written as DNA, the CDR3 is TGCAGTGCTACTCAAAACAAGGTTTCTACCTACGAGCAGTACTTC. Its translation is CSATQNKVSTYEQYF.

This clonotype was picked up a small number of times. This chain connects TRBV7-9 to TRBJ2-7, with D tentatively TRBD2 (7 bases). The CDR3 has 16 residues. The germline CDR1 and CDR2 sequences are SEHNR and FQNEAQ (reference sequence). Trimming shortened V by 5 bases and J by 3 bases, and 20 bases separated the two germline ends. The CDR3 DNA is TGTGCCAGCAGCGCGCGGACAGCAGGGGAGGGCTACGAGCAGTACTTC. Protein sequence: CASSARTAGEGYEQYF.

This clonotype was found a few times. The chain links TRBV6-5 to TRBJ1-4; D is perhaps TRBD1 (6 bases). The V end was cut by 3 bases, the J end by 6 bases, with 11 bases between. Germline V lookup: CDR1 MNHEY, CDR2 SVGAGI. This CDR3 spans 14 amino acids. The CDR3 sequence is CASSYGGGDEKLFF. The CDR3 coding sequence is TGTGCCAGCAGTTATGGGGGGGGCGATGAAAAACTGTTTTTT.

CDR3 protein: CASSFLGMRGNETQYF. In DNA form, the CDR3 reads TGTGCCAGCAGCTTTTTGGGGATGAGGGGCAATGAGACCCAGTACTTC. This chain connects TRBV7-2 to TRBJ2-5; the D gene could be TRBD1 or TRBD2 (5 bases each). V was clipped by 3 bases and J by 5 bases, with 19 bases between them. Germline V gene data show CDR1 as SGHTA and CDR2 as FQGNSA. The CDR3 totals 16 residues.

This clonotype showed up just a few times. The V call is TRBV2, the J call TRBJ2-3, with D maybe TRBD1 (6 bases). The CDR3 has 14 residues. Between the trimmed V and J ends, which lost 7 bases and 2 bases, there was a span of 13 bases. Germline CDR1 SNHLY, CDR2 FYNNEI. CDR3 region: CASKDSYSTDTQYF. The CDR3 nucleotides are TGTGCCAGCAAGGACAGCTACTCCACAGATACGCAGTATTTT. The variable domain in full, with the rest retrieved from reference TRBV2 and TRBJ2-3, is EPEVTQTPSHQVTQMGQEVILRCVPISNHLYFYWYRQILGQKVEFLVSFYNNEISEKSEIFDDQFSVERPDGSNFTLKIRSTKLEDSAMYFCASKDSYSTDTQYFGPGTRLTVL.

V and J are TRBV7-2 and TRBJ2-5; no definite D call. Trimming took 2 bases from V and 5 from J, leaving 12 bases between them. CDR1 is SGHTA, CDR2 FQGNSA, per germline. The CDR3 is 14 amino acids. The CDR3 sequence is CASSLLEFRETQYF. The DNA of the CDR3 is TGTGCCAGCAGCTTATTAGAATTCAGGGAGACCCAGTACTTC.

The genes are TRBV19 and TRBJ2-2; D is possibly TRBD2 (5 bases). The CDR3 length is 14 residues. Trimming cost V 1 base and J 4 bases, with 7 bases left between them. CDR1 and CDR2 from the germline V gene are LNHDA and SQIVND (reference sequence). CDR3 residues: CASSIGGITGELFF. DNA for the CDR3: TGTGCCAGTAGTATAGGAGGGATCACCGGGGAGCTGTTTTTT.

This clonotype appeared many times. The gene calls are TRBV7-8 and TRBJ2-5; no firm D call. The germline V gene has CDR1 SGHVS and CDR2 FQNEAQ. Trimming removed 0 bases at V and 2 bases at J, with 13 bases between. The CDR3 totals 16 residues. Written as DNA, the CDR3 is TGTGCCAGCAGCTTAGCAAGCCAGGATAGACAAGAGACCCAGTACTTC. This gives the protein CASSLASQDRQETQYF.

This sequence joins TRBV28 and TRBJ2-7; 7 bases map to TRBD1. The CDR3 covers 13 residues. The germline CDR1 and CDR2 sequences are MDHEN and SYDVKM. With V trimmed by 6 bases and J by 5 bases, 7 bases remained unmatched. The CDR3 nucleotides are TGTGCCAGCAGACGGGACAGACCCCACGAGCAGTACTTC. This codes for CASRRDRPHEQYF.

This clonotype was picked up a small number of times. V and J are TRBV7-6 and TRBJ2-4, with unresolved D. Germline-derived CDR1 and CDR2 are SGHVS and FNYEAQ. The CDR3 is 15 residues long. Between the trimmed V and J ends, which lost 7 bases and 6 bases, there was a span of 19 bases. CDR3 protein: CASTPPEESRNIQYF. The CDR3 region has the DNA TGTGCCAGCACCCCCCCTGAGGAGTCGAGAAACATTCAGTACTTC.

The J gene is TRBJ1-1, the V gene TRBV7-8; D perhaps matches TRBD1 (6 bases). V was trimmed by 5 bases and J by 1 base, leaving 11 bases between them. The CDR3 consists of 14 residues. The germline V gene has CDR1 SGHVS and CDR2 FQNEAQ. CDR3 nucleotides: TGTGCCAGCAGCCTGGACAGTTCGAACACTGAAGCTTTCTTT. Translation: CASSLDSSNTEAFF. Together with reference TRBV7-8 and TRBJ1-1, the CDR3 gives the full variable domain: GAGVSQSPRYKVAKRGQDVALRCDPISGHVSLFWYQQALGQGPEFLTYFQNEAQLDKSGLPSDRFFAERPEGSVSTLKIQRTQQEDSAVYLCASSLDSSNTEAFFGQGTRLTVV.

This clonotype was counted between two and nine times. The chain carries TRBV7-6 and TRBJ2-1; no clear D. This CDR3 has 15 amino acids. The ends were cut back, 8 bases at V and 5 bases at J, with 19 bases in the middle. Germline V gene sequence: CDR1 SGHVS, CDR2 FNYEAQ. The CDR3 region is CASDRLRGSHNEQFF. CDR3 bases: TGTGCCAGCGACCGTTTGAGAGGCAGCCACAATGAGCAGTTCTTC.

V and J are TRBV11-1 and TRBJ1-2, with 12 bases aligning to TRBD1. The CDR3 spans 14 residues. The V and J ends lost 5 bases and 7 bases, in that order; junction bases with no gene match: 5. Germline loops: CDR1 SGHAT, CDR2 FQDESV (reference sequence). CDR3 sequence reads: CASSLGQGAGGYTF. CDR3 nucleotide sequence: TGTGCCAGCAGCCTGGGACAGGGGGCTGGTGGCTACACCTTC.

This clonotype was counted only a few times. Its ends do not fully match the called genes, so a read error is possible. The chain uses TRBV7-6 and TRBJ2-1; 12 positions match TRBD2. The CDR3 runs 16 residues. Germline V gene data show CDR1 as SGHVS and CDR2 as FNYEAQ. CDR3 residues: CASSLRLAGVYSEQFF. The CDR3 DNA reads TGTGCCAGCAGCTTACGACTAGCGGGGGTGTACAGTGAGCAGTTCTTC.